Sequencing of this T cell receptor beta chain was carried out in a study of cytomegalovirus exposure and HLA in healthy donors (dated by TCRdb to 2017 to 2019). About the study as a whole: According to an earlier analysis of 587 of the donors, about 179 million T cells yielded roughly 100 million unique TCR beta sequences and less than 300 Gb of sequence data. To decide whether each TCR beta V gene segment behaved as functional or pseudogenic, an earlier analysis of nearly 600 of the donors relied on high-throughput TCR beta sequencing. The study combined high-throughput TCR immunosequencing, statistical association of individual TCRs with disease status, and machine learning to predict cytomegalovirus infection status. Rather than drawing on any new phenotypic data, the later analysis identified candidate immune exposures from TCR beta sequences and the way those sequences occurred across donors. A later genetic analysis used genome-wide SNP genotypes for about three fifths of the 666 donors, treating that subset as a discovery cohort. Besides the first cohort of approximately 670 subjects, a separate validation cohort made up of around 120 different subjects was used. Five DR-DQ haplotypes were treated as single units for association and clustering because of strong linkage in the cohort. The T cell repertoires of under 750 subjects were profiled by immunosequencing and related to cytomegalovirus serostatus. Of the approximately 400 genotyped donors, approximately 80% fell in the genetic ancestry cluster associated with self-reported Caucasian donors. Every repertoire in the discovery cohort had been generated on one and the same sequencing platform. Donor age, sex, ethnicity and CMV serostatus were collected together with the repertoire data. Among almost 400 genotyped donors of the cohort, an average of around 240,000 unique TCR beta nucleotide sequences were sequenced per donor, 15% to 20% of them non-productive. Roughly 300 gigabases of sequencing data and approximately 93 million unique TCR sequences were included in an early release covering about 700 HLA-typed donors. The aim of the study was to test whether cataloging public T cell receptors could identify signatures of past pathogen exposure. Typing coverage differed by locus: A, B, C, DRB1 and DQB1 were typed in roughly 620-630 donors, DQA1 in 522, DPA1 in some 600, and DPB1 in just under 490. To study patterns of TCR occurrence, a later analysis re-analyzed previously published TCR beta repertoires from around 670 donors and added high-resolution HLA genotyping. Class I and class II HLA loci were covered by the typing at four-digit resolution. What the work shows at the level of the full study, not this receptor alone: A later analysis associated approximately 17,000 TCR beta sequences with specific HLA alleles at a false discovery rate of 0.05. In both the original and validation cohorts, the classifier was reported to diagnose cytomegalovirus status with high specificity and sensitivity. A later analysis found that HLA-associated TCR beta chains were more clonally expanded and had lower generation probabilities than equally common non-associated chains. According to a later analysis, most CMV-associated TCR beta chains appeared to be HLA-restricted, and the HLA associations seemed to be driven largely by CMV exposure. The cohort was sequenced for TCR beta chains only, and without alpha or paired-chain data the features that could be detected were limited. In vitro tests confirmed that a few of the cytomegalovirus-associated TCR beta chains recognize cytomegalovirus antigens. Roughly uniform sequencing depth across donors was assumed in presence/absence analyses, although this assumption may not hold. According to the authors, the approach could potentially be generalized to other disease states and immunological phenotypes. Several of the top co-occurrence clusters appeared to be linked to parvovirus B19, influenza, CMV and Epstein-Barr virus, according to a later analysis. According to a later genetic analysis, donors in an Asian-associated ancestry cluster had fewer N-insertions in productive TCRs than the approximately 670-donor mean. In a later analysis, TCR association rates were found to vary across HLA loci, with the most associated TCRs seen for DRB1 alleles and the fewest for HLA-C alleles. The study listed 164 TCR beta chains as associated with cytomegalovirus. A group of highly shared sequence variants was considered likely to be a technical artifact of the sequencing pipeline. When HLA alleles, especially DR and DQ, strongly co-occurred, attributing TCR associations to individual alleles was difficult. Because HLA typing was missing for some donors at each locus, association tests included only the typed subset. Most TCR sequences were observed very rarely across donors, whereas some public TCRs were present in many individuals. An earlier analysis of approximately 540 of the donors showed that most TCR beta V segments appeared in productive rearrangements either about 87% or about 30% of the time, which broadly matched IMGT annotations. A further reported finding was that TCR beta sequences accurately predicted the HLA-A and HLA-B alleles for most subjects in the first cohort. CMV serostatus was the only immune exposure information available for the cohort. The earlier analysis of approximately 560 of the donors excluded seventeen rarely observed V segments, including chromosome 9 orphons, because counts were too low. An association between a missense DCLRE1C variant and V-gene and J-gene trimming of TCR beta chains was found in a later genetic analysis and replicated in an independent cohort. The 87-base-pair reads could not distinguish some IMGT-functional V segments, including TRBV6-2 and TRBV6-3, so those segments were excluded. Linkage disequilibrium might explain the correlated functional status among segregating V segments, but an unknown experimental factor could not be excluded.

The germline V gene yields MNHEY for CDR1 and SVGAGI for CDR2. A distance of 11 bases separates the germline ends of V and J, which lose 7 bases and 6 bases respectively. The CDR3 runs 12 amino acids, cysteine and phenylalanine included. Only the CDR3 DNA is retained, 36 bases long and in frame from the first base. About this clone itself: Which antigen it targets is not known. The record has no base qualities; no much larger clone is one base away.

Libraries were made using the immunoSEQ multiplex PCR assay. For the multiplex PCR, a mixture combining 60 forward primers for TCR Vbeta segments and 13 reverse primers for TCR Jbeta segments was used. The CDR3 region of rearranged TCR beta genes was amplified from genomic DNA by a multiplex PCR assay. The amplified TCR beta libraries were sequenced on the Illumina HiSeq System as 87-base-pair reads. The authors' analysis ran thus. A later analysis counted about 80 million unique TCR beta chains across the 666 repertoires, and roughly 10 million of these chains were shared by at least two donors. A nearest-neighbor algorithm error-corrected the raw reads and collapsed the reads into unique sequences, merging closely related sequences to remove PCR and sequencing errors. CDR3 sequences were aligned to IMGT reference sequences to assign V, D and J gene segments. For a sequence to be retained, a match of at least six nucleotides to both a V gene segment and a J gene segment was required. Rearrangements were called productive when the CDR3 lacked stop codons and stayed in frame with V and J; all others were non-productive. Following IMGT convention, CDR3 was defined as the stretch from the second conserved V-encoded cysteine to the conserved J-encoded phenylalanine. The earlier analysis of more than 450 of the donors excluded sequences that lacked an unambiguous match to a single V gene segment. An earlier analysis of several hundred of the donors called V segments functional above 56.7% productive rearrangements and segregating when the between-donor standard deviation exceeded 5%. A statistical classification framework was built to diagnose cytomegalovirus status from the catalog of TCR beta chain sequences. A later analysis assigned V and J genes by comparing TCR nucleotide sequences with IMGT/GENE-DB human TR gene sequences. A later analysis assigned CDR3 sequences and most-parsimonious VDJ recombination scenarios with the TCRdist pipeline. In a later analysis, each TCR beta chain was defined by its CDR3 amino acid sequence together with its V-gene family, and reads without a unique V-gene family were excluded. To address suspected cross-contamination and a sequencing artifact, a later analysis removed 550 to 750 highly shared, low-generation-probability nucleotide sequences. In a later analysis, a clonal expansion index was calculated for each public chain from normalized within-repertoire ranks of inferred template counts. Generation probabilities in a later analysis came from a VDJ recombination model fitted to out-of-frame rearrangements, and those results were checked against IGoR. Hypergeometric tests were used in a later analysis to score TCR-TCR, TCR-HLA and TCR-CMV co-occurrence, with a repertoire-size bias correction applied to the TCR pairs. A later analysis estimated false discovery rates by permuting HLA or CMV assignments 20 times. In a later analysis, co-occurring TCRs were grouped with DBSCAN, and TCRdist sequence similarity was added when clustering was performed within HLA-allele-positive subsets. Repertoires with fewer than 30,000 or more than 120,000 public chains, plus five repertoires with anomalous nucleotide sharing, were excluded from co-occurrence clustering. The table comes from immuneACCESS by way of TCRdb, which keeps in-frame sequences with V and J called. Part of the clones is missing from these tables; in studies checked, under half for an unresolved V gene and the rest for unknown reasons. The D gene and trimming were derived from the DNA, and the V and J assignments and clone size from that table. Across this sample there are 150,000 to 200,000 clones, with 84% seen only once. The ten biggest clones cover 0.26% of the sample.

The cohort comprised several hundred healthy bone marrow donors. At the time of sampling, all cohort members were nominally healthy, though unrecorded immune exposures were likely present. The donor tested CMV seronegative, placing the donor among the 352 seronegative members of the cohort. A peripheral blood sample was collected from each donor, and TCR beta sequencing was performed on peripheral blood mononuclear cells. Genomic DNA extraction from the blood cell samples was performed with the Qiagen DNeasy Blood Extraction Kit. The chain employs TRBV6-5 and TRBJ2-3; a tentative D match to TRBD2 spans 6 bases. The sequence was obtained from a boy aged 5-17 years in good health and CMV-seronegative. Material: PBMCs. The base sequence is TGTGCCAGCACAGGTAGCGGCGATACGCAGTATTTT. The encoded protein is CASTGSGDTQYF.